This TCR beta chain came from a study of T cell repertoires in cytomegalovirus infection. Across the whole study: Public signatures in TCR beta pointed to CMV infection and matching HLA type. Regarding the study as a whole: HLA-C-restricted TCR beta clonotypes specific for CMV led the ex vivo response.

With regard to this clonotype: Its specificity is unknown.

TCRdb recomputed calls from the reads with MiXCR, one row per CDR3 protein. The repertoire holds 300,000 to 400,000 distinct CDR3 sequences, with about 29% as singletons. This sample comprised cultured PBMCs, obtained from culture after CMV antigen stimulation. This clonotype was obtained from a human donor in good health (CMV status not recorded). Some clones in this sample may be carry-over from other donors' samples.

The DNA for the CDR3 is TGTGCCAGCAGTTTCGGGACGGATTCCACCGGGGAGCTGTTTTTT. Translating gives CASSFGTDSTGELFF. The chain joins TRBV27 to TRBJ2-2; D tentatively reads TRBD1 or TRBD2 (5 bases each). Germline values: CDR1 MNHEY, CDR2 SMNVEV (reference sequence). Trimming cost V 3 bases and J 4 bases, with 12 bases left between them. This CDR3 region has 15 residues.